What follows are 25 T cell receptor beta chains derived from one specimen sequenced in a study of blood T cell repertoires in COVID-19. TCRdb's table, derived via immunoSEQ multiplex PCR, lists solely in-frame clones and lacks some. The table includes approximately 340,000 clones, over 70% detected once. The specimen sequenced was peripheral blood. These receptor sequences come from a man aged 30 to 39 with active or convalescent COVID-19.

V usage is TRBV9 and J usage is TRBJ2-3, with a tentative D call TRBD1 (5 bases). Germline CDR1 SGDLS, CDR2 YYNGEE. V was trimmed by 0 bases and J by 6 bases, leaving 11 bases between them. This CDR3 contains 14 residues. The CDR3 loop is CASSVGPAGDTQYF. CDR3 nucleotides: TGTGCCAGCAGCGTAGGGCCGGCAGGGGATACGCAGTATTTT.

The V call is TRBV12-3 or TRBV12-4, the J call TRBJ2-1; no clear D gene. The V end was cut by 3 bases, the J end by 14 bases, with 17 bases between. There are 13 residues in the CDR3. For the CDR3, the DNA is TGTGCCAGCAGTTTTGAAGCCCAGGCAGGAAAGTTCTTC. This sequence encodes CASSFEAQAGKFF.

This clone has a handful of counts. V and J are TRBV29-1 and TRBJ1-2; the match to TRBD1 covers 7 bases. This CDR3 has 13 amino acids. The germline V gene encodes CDR1 SQVTM and CDR2 ANQGSEA. After removal of 7 bases from V and 4 bases from J, the junction contained 9 bases not matched to a gene. CDR3 amino acids: CSATTGSSYGYTF. CDR3 coding DNA: TGCAGCGCGACGACAGGGTCGTCCTATGGCTACACCTTC.

The rearrangement joins TRBV7-9 to TRBJ1-2; D is undetermined. Germline V gene sequence: CDR1 SEHNR, CDR2 FQNEAQ (reference sequence). The CDR3 is 13 amino acids. The germline V and J ends were trimmed by 5 bases and 7 bases, with 14 bases remaining between them. The CDR3 protein is CASSPDSRGGYTF. Here the CDR3 DNA reads TGTGCCAGCAGCCCGGACTCTAGAGGTGGCTACACCTTC.

The V gene is TRBV28, the J gene TRBJ1-1; tentative D call: TRBD1 (6 bases). CDR3 length: 13 residues. The V gene lost 3 bases and the J gene lost 5 bases, with 10 bases spanning the gap. The germline V gene has CDR1 MDHEN and CDR2 SYDVKM. Here the CDR3 DNA reads TGTGCCAGCAGTTTTCAGGGGCGTACTGAAGCTTTCTTT. It is translated as CASSFQGRTEAFF.

V is TRBV19 and J is TRBJ1-2; D is unresolved. The CDR3 has 13 amino acids. The germline CDR1 and CDR2 sequences are LNHDA and SQIVND (reference sequence). V was cut by 3 bases and J by 4 bases, with 9 bases left in between. CDR3 residues: CASSILNSYGYTF. The DNA for the CDR3 is TGTGCCAGTAGTATCCTTAACAGCTATGGCTACACCTTC.

The V gene is TRBV5-4, the J gene TRBJ2-5; 12 nucleotides agree with TRBD2. CDR1 is SGHNT and CDR2 is YYREEE in the germline V gene (reference sequence). This CDR3 spans 19 amino acids. J was trimmed by 2 bases and V by 4 bases; bases with no gene match: 15. The DNA for the CDR3 is TGTGCCAGCAGCCTGAGGCGCCTAGCGGGAGGGCCAGGGCAAGAGACCCAGTACTTC. It yields the protein CASSLRRLAGGPGQETQYF.

The V gene is TRBV11-3, the J gene TRBJ1-2; weak D call: TRBD1 (6 bases). Between the trimmed V and J ends, which lost 6 bases and 6 bases, there was a span of 20 bases. Germline lookup yields CDR1 SGHNT and CDR2 YENEEA. CDR3 size: 15 residues. The CDR3, as DNA: TGTGCCAGCAGTCCCTTTCTGGCAGGGGATAATGGCTACACCTTC. This codes for CASSPFLAGDNGYTF.

V gene TRBV2 combines with J gene TRBJ2-7, with TRBD1 matching over 12 bases. This CDR3 has 14 residues. V was clipped by 5 bases and J by 6 bases; unmatched bases: 5. CDR1 and CDR2 (germline): SNHLY, FYNNEI. The CDR3 bases are TGTGCCAGCAGTTCCCGGGACAGGGGGCTCGAGCAGTACTTC. Its protein is CASSSRDRGLEQYF.

The chain combines TRBV5-4 with TRBJ2-1, with 9 bases fitting TRBD1. The CDR3 extends over 14 amino acids. The germline V gene encodes CDR1 SGHNT and CDR2 YYREEE (reference sequence). V trimming: 5 bases; J trimming: 4 bases; junction bases outside the gene matches: 4. In DNA, the CDR3 is TGTGCCAGCAGTGGACAGGGGACATACAATGAGCAGTTCTTC. It encodes CASSGQGTYNEQFF.

This chain uses TRBV6-5 with TRBJ1-4, with D perhaps TRBD1 (5 bases). Germline CDR1 is MNHEY and CDR2 is SVGAGI. The CDR3 is 14 residues long. The V gene lost 2 bases and the J gene lost 10 bases, with 14 bases spanning the gap. The CDR3: CASSYGAGTGKLFF. In nucleotides, the CDR3 is TGTGCCAGCAGTTACGGGGCAGGGACTGGAAAACTGTTTTTT.

A single count supports this clone. This sequence joins TRBV19 and TRBJ2-7; 10 bases agree with TRBD1. Germline V gene sequence: CDR1 LNHDA, CDR2 SQIVND (reference sequence). Trimming at V came to 3 bases and at J to 2 bases, leaving 4 bases not matched to a gene. The CDR3 has 15 amino acids. CDR3 loop: CASSMAGTGAYEQYF. The DNA for the CDR3 is TGTGCCAGTAGTATGGCCGGGACAGGGGCCTACGAGCAGTACTTC.

This chain connects TRBV14 to TRBJ1-1; weak D call: TRBD1 (6 bases). This CDR3 is 16 amino acids long. Trimming removed 7 bases at V and 4 bases at J, with 22 bases between. Germline CDR1 SGHDN, CDR2 FVKESK. CDR3 in DNA: TGTGCCAGCACCCTTCTAAGCGGGGGCGGTGGCACTGAAGCTTTCTTT. The encoded protein is CASTLLSGGGGTEAFF. Full variable domain (missing parts from reference TRBV14 and TRBJ1-1): EAGVTQFPSHSVIEKGQTVTLRCDPISGHDNLYWYRRVMGKEIKFLLHFVKESKQDESGMPNNRFLAERTGGTYSTLKVQPAELEDSGVYFCASTLLSGGGGTEAFFGQGTRLTVV.

The genes are TRBV27 and TRBJ2-3, with 8 bases that match TRBD1. The germline gives CDR1 MNHEY, CDR2 SMNVEV (reference sequence). V shed 2 bases and J 5 bases; nucleotides not matched to a gene: 6. The CDR3 covers 15 residues. The CDR3 here is CASSLAGGKGDTQYF. The CDR3 bases are TGTGCCAGCAGTTTAGCAGGGGGCAAAGGAGATACGCAGTATTTT.

This clone was counted between two and nine times. The chain combines TRBV30 with TRBJ1-2; the match to TRBD1 covers 7 bases. V shed 3 bases and J 5 bases; nucleotides not matched to a gene: 9. The CDR3 has 14 residues. The germline V gene encodes CDR1 GTSNPN and CDR2 SVGIG (reference sequence). CDR3 in amino acids: CAWRIRDSSYGYTF. The CDR3, as DNA: TGTGCCTGGAGAATCAGGGACAGCTCATATGGCTACACCTTC.

This chain joins TRBV6-6 and TRBJ2-1, with 9 bases identical to TRBD2. Germline CDR1 MNHNY, CDR2 SVGAGI (reference sequence). After removal of 0 bases from V and 9 bases from J, the junction contained 0 bases not matched to a gene. The CDR3 loop spans 13 amino acids. The CDR3 nucleotides are TGTGCCAGCAGTTACTCGCGGGAGGGTGAGCAGTTCTTC. Translating it yields CASSYSREGEQFF.

V and J are TRBV7-6 and TRBJ2-7, with a tentative D call TRBD2 (6 bases). CDR1 is SGHVS, CDR2 FNYEAQ, per germline. This CDR3 is built from 15 residues. V was pared by 0 bases and J by 1 base, with 10 bases between. CDR3 coding DNA: TGTGCCAGCAGCTTAGCGCATGGGGGGTCCTACGAGCAGTACTTC. The encoded protein is CASSLAHGGSYEQYF.

The V gene is TRBV6-5, the J gene TRBJ1-3; TRBD1 agrees at 8 bases. The CDR3 is made up of 14 amino acids. J was trimmed by 4 bases and V by 8 bases; bases with no gene match: 7. The germline V gene encodes CDR1 MNHEY and CDR2 SVGAGI. The CDR3 loop is CASRQGRFGNTIYF. The CDR3 DNA sequence: TGTGCCAGCCGACAGGGGAGGTTCGGAAACACCATATATTTT.

The genes are TRBV4-3 and TRBJ1-2, with 9 bases identical to TRBD1. The germline V gene has CDR1 LGHNA and CDR2 YSLEER. This CDR3 is 15 amino acids long. J was trimmed by 8 bases and V by 1 base; bases with no gene match: 8. Here the CDR3 DNA reads TGCGCCAGCAGCCAAGTATACGGACAGGGGACGGGCTACACCTTC. Translation gives CASSQVYGQGTGYTF.

CDR3 nucleotides: TGTGCCAGTAGTAAGCTCGGCGGGGGGCAGGATGAGCAGTTCTTC. Its protein product is CASSKLGGGQDEQFF. The chain couples TRBV19 to TRBJ2-1; 8 nucleotides line up with TRBD2. CDR3 length: 15 residues. V shed 4 bases and J 8 bases; nucleotides not matched to a gene: 10. CDR1 and CDR2 from the germline V gene are LNHDA and SQIVND (reference sequence).

This clone was picked up a small number of times. The chain carries TRBV27 and TRBJ1-2; TRBD1 is a possible D gene (5 bases). The CDR3 extends over 15 amino acids. The V and J ends lost 3 bases and 1 base respectively, with 12 bases between them. Germline V gene sequence: CDR1 MNHEY, CDR2 SMNVEV (reference sequence). CDR3 region: CASSLTATFNYGYTF. In DNA form, the CDR3 reads TGTGCCAGCAGTTTGACAGCCACCTTTAACTATGGCTACACCTTC.

The V call is TRBV6-5, the J call TRBJ2-2; D unresolved. There are 14 residues in the CDR3. The germline V gene encodes CDR1 MNHEY and CDR2 SVGAGI. V shed 7 bases and J shed 4 bases, with 13 bases lying between them. The CDR3 DNA reads as TGTGCCAGCAATTTCTCCCCAGGCACCGGGGAGCTGTTTTTT. Protein: CASNFSPGTGELFF.

V is TRBV13 and J is TRBJ2-3; possibly TRBD2 for D (6 bases). The CDR3 runs 17 residues. Trimming pared 6 bases from V and 6 bases from J, leaving 25 bases between. Looked up from germline, CDR1 is PRHDT and CDR2 is FYEKMQ (reference sequence). The CDR3 sequence: CASSNRRLATPTDTQYF. The CDR3 DNA is TGTGCCAGCAGTAACCGGAGGCTAGCGACACCCACGGATACGCAGTATTTT.

J is TRBJ1-2 and V is TRBV7-2, with 8 bases matching TRBD1. The CDR3 is 14 amino acids. V lost 5 bases and J lost 9; bases outside the gene matches: 11. Germline values: CDR1 SGHTA, CDR2 FQGNSA. The CDR3 loop reads CASSRDRMEYSYTF. CDR3 bases: TGTGCCAGCAGCCGGGACAGGATGGAATATAGCTACACCTTC.

The J gene is TRBJ2-5, the V gene TRBV5-1, with TRBD2 matching over 7 bases. Losses at the gene ends were 7 bases for V and 1 base for J; bases not matched to a gene: 10. Germline lookup yields CDR1 SGHRS and CDR2 YFSETQ. CDR3 length equals 15 residues. The chain's CDR3 is CASDWGGTRQETQYF. DNA for the CDR3: TGCGCCAGCGACTGGGGGGGGACCCGCCAAGAGACCCAGTACTTC.